What follows are 29 T cell receptor beta chains derived from one specimen sequenced in a study of T cell responses to AZD1222 COVID-19 vaccine. TCRdb keeps only in-frame clones here, not all; method: immunoSEQ multiplex PCR. The sample includes under 95,000 clones, around 88% of them seen just once. Sequenced material: peripheral blood, taken 28 days after the second AZD1222 dose. The receptors come from an adult who received the AZD1222 COVID-19 vaccine.

The genes are TRBV3-1 (or the pseudogene TRBV3-2) and TRBJ1-4; 8 nucleotides agree with TRBD1. Germline V gene data show CDR1 as LGHDT and CDR2 as YNNKEL (reference sequence). V was clipped by 4 bases and J by 8 bases; unmatched bases: 9. CDR3 length equals 15 residues. The CDR3 reads CASSPGDRWGEKLFF. The CDR3 DNA reads TGTGCCAGCAGCCCGGGGGACAGGTGGGGAGAAAAACTGTTTTTT.

The sample holds one count of this clone. V is TRBV5-1 and J is TRBJ1-5; D call uncertain. Trimming stripped 1 base from V and 6 bases from J, with 14 bases between. The CDR3 is 15 residues long. Germline values: CDR1 SGHRS, CDR2 YFSETQ. Here the CDR3 reads CASSLFAREAQPQHF. CDR3 nucleotide sequence: TGCGCCAGCAGCTTGTTCGCACGGGAGGCTCAGCCCCAGCATTTT.

This chain connects TRBV2 to TRBJ2-5, with TRBD2 matching 10 bases. There are 14 residues in the CDR3. V was pared by 7 bases and J by 2 bases, with 4 bases of the junction left unmatched. In germline, CDR1 is SNHLY, CDR2 FYNNEI. The CDR3 nucleotides read TGTGCCAGCAAAGAGCGGGGGGGGCAAGAGACCCAGTACTTC. This translates into CASKERGGQETQYF. The full variable domain, with the rest looked up from reference TRBV2 and TRBJ2-5, is EPEVTQTPSHQVTQMGQEVILRCVPISNHLYFYWYRQILGQKVEFLVSFYNNEISEKSEIFDDQFSVERPDGSNFTLKIRSTKLEDSAMYFCASKERGGQETQYFGPGTRLLVL.

The rearrangement links TRBV6-5 to TRBJ2-7; tentative D call: TRBD2 (6 bases). Trimming took off 4 bases at V and 7 bases at J, with 8 bases between the two ends. The CDR3 totals 11 residues. The V gene's germline CDR1 is MNHEY and CDR2 SVGAGI. CDR3 loop: CASSFGGEQYF. For the CDR3, the DNA is TGTGCCAGCAGTTTTGGGGGGGAGCAGTACTTC.

The V call is TRBV4-1, the J call TRBJ1-5, with D unclear. V was trimmed by 0 bases and J by 7 bases, leaving 7 bases between them. This CDR3 comprises 13 residues. Germline CDR1 is MGHRA and CDR2 is YSYEKL. The CDR3 coding sequence is TGCGCCAGCAGCCAAGAGCGCGACCAGCCCCAGCATTTT. The encoded protein is CASSQERDQPQHF.

V gene TRBV29-1 combines with J gene TRBJ2-3; 8 nucleotides match TRBD2. The junction had 12 bases not matched to a gene; V was cut back by 8 bases and J by 2 bases. There are 15 residues in the CDR3. Looked up from germline, CDR1 is SQVTM and CDR2 is ANQGSEA. The CDR3 coding sequence is TGCAGCCCTTCATGGGCTAGCGGGTTCACAGATACGCAGTATTTT. Its translation: CSPSWASGFTDTQYF.

The rearrangement links TRBV6-2 or TRBV6-3 to TRBJ1-1; D perhaps matches TRBD1 (6 bases). Germline CDR1 is MNHEY and CDR2 is SVGEGT. With 4 bases removed from V and 1 base from J, the gap between germline ends came to 25 bases. The CDR3 contains 19 residues. The chain's CDR3 is CASSFPLNLPGDPNTEAFF. The DNA of the CDR3 is TGTGCCAGCAGTTTTCCTTTAAACCTGCCAGGGGACCCGAACACTGAAGCTTTCTTT.

This chain links TRBV7-2 with TRBJ2-2; a possible D gene is TRBD2 (6 bases). The CDR3 consists of 15 residues. Deletions cut 8 bases from V and 4 bases from J, with 17 bases between. Germline V gene sequence: CDR1 SGHTA, CDR2 FQGNSA. DNA of the CDR3: TGTGCCAGCGGGGGACGGGGGACTTTCACCGGGGAGCTGTTTTTT. Translated: CASGGRGTFTGELFF.

The rearrangement joins TRBV6-6 to TRBJ1-4, with no clear D. The germline gives CDR1 MNHNY, CDR2 SVGAGI (reference sequence). This CDR3 is 14 amino acids long. Trimming shortened V by 0 bases and J by 8 bases, and 10 bases separated the two germline ends. In DNA, the CDR3 is TGTGCCAGCAGTTACTCTGGCGATGGGGAAAAACTGTTTTTT. It encodes CASSYSGDGEKLFF.

This chain links TRBV6-1 with TRBJ2-1; 7 positions agree with TRBD2. The CDR3 spans 15 residues. Losses at the gene ends were 1 base for V and 3 bases for J; bases not matched to a gene: 3. Germline V gene lookup returns CDR1 MNHNS and CDR2 SASEGT. CDR3 bases: TGTGCCAGCAGTGAAGGGACTAGGGTCTACAATGAGCAGTTCTTC. It codes for CASSEGTRVYNEQFF.

CDR3 sequence: CASIGSYGYTF. CDR3 sequence (DNA): TGTGCCAGCATAGGATCCTATGGCTACACCTTC. The chain combines TRBV6-5 with TRBJ1-2; D is undetermined. The germline CDR1 and CDR2 sequences are MNHEY and SVGAGI. V was shortened by 7 bases and J by 4 bases, with 7 bases between the two germline ends. The CDR3 totals 11 residues.

The sample holds a few counts of this clone. The V gene is TRBV7-2, the J gene TRBJ2-1; no definite D call. The CDR3 contains 15 residues. Germline CDR1 and CDR2: SGHTA and FQGNSA. Trimming removed 7 bases at V and 2 bases at J, with 15 bases between. CDR3 DNA sequence: TGTGCCAGCACGTCCTCGAGGCAGGCCTACAATGAGCAGTTCTTC. Encoded protein: CASTSSRQAYNEQFF. The full variable domain, completed using reference TRBV7-2 and TRBJ2-1, is GAGVSQSPSNKVTEKGKDVELRCDPISGHTALYWYRQSLGQGLEFLIYFQGNSAPDKSGLPSDRFSAERTGGSVSTLTIQRTQQEDSAVYLCASTSSRQAYNEQFFGPGTRLTVL.

The genes are TRBV9 and TRBJ1-1; no clear D gene. V lost 0 bases and J lost 1, with 4 bases in between. Germline V lookup: CDR1 SGDLS, CDR2 YYNGEE. The CDR3 consists of 13 residues. The CDR3 loop reads CASSVDQNTEAFF. The CDR3 nucleotides read TGTGCCAGCAGCGTAGACCAGAACACTGAAGCTTTCTTT.

This clone was seen only once. The chain joins TRBV7-9 to TRBJ1-5, with TRBD1 as a possible D gene (5 bases). The CDR3 runs 14 residues. The germline V gene has CDR1 SEHNR and CDR2 FQNEAQ (reference sequence). The V gene lost 5 bases and the J gene lost 5 bases, with 13 bases spanning the gap. For the CDR3, the DNA is TGTGCCAGCAGCCAGGGCCAGGGTGATCAGCCCCAGCATTTT. It codes for CASSQGQGDQPQHF.

This chain connects TRBV5-1 to TRBJ1-4; D remains ambiguous. The V end lost 0 bases, the J end lost 4 bases, and 13 bases lay between the germline ends. The CDR3 is 16 residues long. From germline, CDR1 is SGHRS and CDR2 YFSETQ. The CDR3 spells CASSLDAGNYNEKLFF. The CDR3 bases are TGCGCCAGCAGCTTGGACGCAGGAAACTATAATGAAAAACTGTTTTTT.

This chain uses TRBV3-1 (or the pseudogene TRBV3-2) with TRBJ1-3, with a possible D match to TRBD1 (5 bases). Germline CDR1 reads LGHDT; CDR2 reads YNNKEL (reference sequence). V was pared by 0 bases and J by 0 bases, with 15 bases between. The CDR3 extends over 18 amino acids. The CDR3 nucleotides read TGTGCCAGCAGCCAAGATGGGAGGACAATCCACTCTGGAAACACCATATATTTT. Its protein product is CASSQDGRTIHSGNTIYF.

This rearrangement joins TRBV6-1 to TRBJ1-3; a weak D match, TRBD1 (6 bases). The length of the CDR3 is 16 residues. Germline V gene lookup returns CDR1 MNHNS and CDR2 SASEGT. V dropped 4 bases and J dropped 0 bases, with 13 bases sitting between them. CDR3 DNA sequence: TGTGCCAGCAGTGTCAACAGGGAGGGCTCTGGAAACACCATATATTTT. The encoded protein is CASSVNREGSGNTIYF.

This clone was picked up one time. The rearrangement joins TRBV5-6 to TRBJ2-3, with 9 nucleotides matching TRBD1. Trimming cost V 4 bases and J 6 bases; bases outside gene matches: 6. Germline lookup yields CDR1 SGHDT and CDR2 YYEEEE. The CDR3 totals 14 residues. This chain's CDR3 is CASSLRTGVDTQYF. The CDR3 DNA sequence: TGTGCCAGCAGCCTTCGGACAGGGGTGGATACGCAGTATTTT.

The V gene is TRBV7-8, the J gene TRBJ1-3, with D hard to call. The CDR3 has 12 amino acids. Germline V lookup: CDR1 SGHVS, CDR2 FQNEAQ. Trimming removed 1 base at V and 8 bases at J, with 6 bases between. Here the CDR3 reads CASSLGRDTIYF. The CDR3 DNA is TGTGCCAGCAGCTTAGGGCGAGACACCATATATTTT.

This chain links TRBV4-3 with TRBJ1-1; TRBD1 matches 9 bases. The V gene end was trimmed by 1 base and the J gene end by 5 bases; junction bases not matched to a gene: 5. Germline V lookup: CDR1 LGHNA, CDR2 YSLEER. The CDR3 runs to 15 residues. The CDR3 DNA sequence: TGCGCCAGCAGCCAAGGGGACAGGGAGGCAACTGAAGCTTTCTTT. Translated, it gives CASSQGDREATEAFF.

This rearrangement joins TRBV5-8 to TRBJ1-2; no firm D call. V shed 6 bases and J shed 2 bases, with 8 bases lying between them. CDR3 length: 12 amino acids. Germline V gene data show CDR1 as SGHTS and CDR2 as YDEGEE. CDR3 sequence reads: CASKSENYGYTF. CDR3 bases: TGTGCCAGCAAGTCGGAGAACTATGGCTACACCTTC.

The genes are TRBV6-5 and TRBJ1-2, with D tentatively TRBD1 (6 bases). V lost 2 bases to trimming and J lost 9 bases, with 22 bases between them. CDR3 size: 16 residues. Germline values: CDR1 MNHEY, CDR2 SVGAGI. The CDR3 DNA reads as TGTGCCAGCAGTTACGGTGGGGGGCTGGACTTCGGTCGCTACACCTTC. Protein: CASSYGGGLDFGRYTF.

The chain links TRBV7-3 to TRBJ1-1, with D perhaps matching TRBD1 (6 bases). The germline V gene has CDR1 SGHTA and CDR2 FQGTGA. The CDR3 runs 13 residues. V dropped 6 bases and J dropped 3 bases, with 11 bases sitting between them. The CDR3: CASSRNRDTEAFF. In DNA form, the CDR3 reads TGTGCCAGCAGTCGGAACAGGGACACTGAAGCTTTCTTT.

The genes are TRBV5-5 and TRBJ1-2; D possibly corresponds to TRBD1 (6 bases). CDR3 length: 15 residues. Germline V gene lookup returns CDR1 SGHKS and CDR2 YYEKEE (reference sequence). With 4 bases removed from V and 2 bases from J, the gap between germline ends came to 15 bases. The DNA of the CDR3 is TGTGCCAGCAGCCCGAGGGGGGGTTCAAACTATGGCTACACCTTC. Amino acid sequence: CASSPRGGSNYGYTF.

This clone was seen a few times. The chain couples TRBV18 to TRBJ2-2; TRBD1 or TRBD2 may be the D gene (5 bases each). The CDR3 loop spans 16 amino acids. Germline-derived CDR1 and CDR2 are KGHSH and LQKENI. Trimming cost V 0 bases and J 7 bases, with 15 bases left between them. CDR3 sequence: CASSPPVSGAGGELFF. DNA of the CDR3: TGTGCCAGCTCACCACCGGTGTCCGGGGCCGGCGGGGAGCTGTTTTTT.

This chain uses TRBV6-5 with TRBJ1-2; D gene uncertain. CDR1 is MNHEY and CDR2 is SVGAGI in the germline V gene. Between the trimmed V and J ends, which lost 2 bases and 5 bases, there was a span of 12 bases. The CDR3 totals 14 residues. This CDR3 is CASSYQKGWYGYTF. The CDR3 nucleotides are TGTGCCAGCAGTTACCAGAAGGGTTGGTATGGCTACACCTTC.

The CDR3 sequence is CASSFYRTGELFF. CDR3 nucleotides: TGTGCCAGCAGCTTTTATAGGACCGGGGAGCTGTTTTTT. The chain couples TRBV7-3 to TRBJ2-2, with D unresolved. Germline-derived CDR1 and CDR2 are SGHTA and FQGTGA. Between the trimmed V and J ends, which lost 3 bases and 5 bases, there was a span of 7 bases. CDR3 length equals 13 residues. Full variable domain (rest looked up from reference TRBV7-3 and TRBJ2-2): GAGVSQTPSNKVTEKGKYVELRCDPISGHTALYWYRQSLGQGPEFLIYFQGTGAADDSGLPNDRFFAVRPEGSVSTLKIQRTERGDSAVYLCASSFYRTGELFFGEGSRLTVL.

CDR3 protein: CASSQESDREQPQHF. The CDR3, as DNA: TGCGCCAGCAGCCAAGAGAGTGACAGGGAACAGCCCCAGCATTTT. This chain uses TRBV4-3 with TRBJ1-5, with 7 positions matching TRBD1. The CDR3 has 15 amino acids. From germline, CDR1 is LGHNA and CDR2 YSLEER. V dropped 0 bases and J dropped 7; count of bases not matched to a gene: 6.

This clone was counted once. This rearrangement joins TRBV11-2 to TRBJ2-1, with TRBD2 matching over 11 bases. The CDR3 extends over 16 amino acids. Germline V gene sequence: CDR1 SGHAT, CDR2 FQNNGV. After removal of 5 bases from V and 7 bases from J, the junction contained 10 bases not matched to a gene. The DNA of the CDR3 is TGTGCCAGCAGCCCGTCTTTAGCGGGGGGGTTGAATGAGCAGTTCTTC. Its translation is CASSPSLAGGLNEQFF.